Listed below are T cell receptor beta chains from one sample, sequenced in a study of cytomegalovirus exposure and HLA in healthy donors. Clones were read by immunoSEQ multiplex PCR, and TCRdb kept only the in-frame ones, dropping some. The table has fewer than 250,000 clones, around 80% seen once; the top ten hold less than 4.5%. The sample was PBMCs. The origin of the receptors is a male donor in good health and CMV-seronegative. Each CDR3 is given with its conserved first and last residue. A D gene is named only where the DNA matches it firmly. Clone size is shown for a subset of rows, as once, few, many or a class of expanded clone.

abundance	d_gene	v_gene	len	j_gene	CDR3nt	CDR3aa
-	TRBD1	TRBV9	17	TRBJ2-5	TGTGCCAGCAGCGTAGGAGGAGGGACAGGGGACCTCCGGACCCAGTACTTC	CASSVGGGTGDLRTQYF
-	TRBD1	TRBV7-9	15	TRBJ1-3	TGTGCCAGCAGCCTGGGACAGGGACCTGGAAACACCATATATTTT	CASSLGQGPGNTIYF
-	-	TRBV29-1	13	TRBJ2-1	TGCAGCGTTGGCTGGGCCTCGGGGAATGAGCAGTTCTTC	CSVGWASGNEQFF
-	-	TRBV5-6	15	TRBJ1-1	TGTGCCAGCAGCTTAGGAGGGGAGTGGCGCACTGAAGCTTTCTTT	CASSLGGEWRTEAFF
-	-	TRBV28	14	TRBJ1-5	TGTGCCAGCAGTTTAGGGGGAGGTAATCAGCCCCAGCATTTT	CASSLGGGNQPQHF
-	TRBD1	TRBV11-2	18	TRBJ2-3	TGTGCCAGCAGCTTAGTGGTGCTCGGGACAGGATCCACAGATACGCAGTATTTT	CASSLVVLGTGSTDTQYF
-	TRBD1	TRBV7-9	17	TRBJ1-1	TGTTCCAGCAGCTCCAATACACAGGGGGCGTATAACACTGAAGCTTTCTTT	CSSSSNTQGAYNTEAFF
-	TRBD2	TRBV5-1	19	TRBJ2-5	TGCGCCAGCAGCTTGGGGACTAGCGGGAGGGTAACGGTTCAAGAGACCCAGTACTTC	CASSLGTSGRVTVQETQYF
-	TRBD1	TRBV7-9	17	TRBJ2-7	TGTTCCAGCAGCCCCGGGACAGGGGCCAAGAGCTCCTACGAGCAGTACTTC	CSSSPGTGAKSSYEQYF
-	-	TRBV19	15	TRBJ2-5	TGTGCCAGTAGTAGAACAGCCAGTAAGCAAGAGACCCAGTACTTC	CASSRTASKQETQYF
once	-	TRBV2	14	TRBJ1-1	TGTGCCAGCAGGAGACAGGAACTGAACACTGAAGCTTTCTTT	CASRRQELNTEAFF
-	-	TRBV7-3	14	TRBJ1-1	TGTGCCAGCAGCTTAGACCCCTCGGGGGGCGAAGCTTTCTTT	CASSLDPSGGEAFF
-	TRBD2	TRBV4-2	20	TRBJ2-7	TGTGCCAGCAGCCAAGATATTAAAGTACCCAGCGGGAGGCTTTCCTACGAGCAGTACTTC	CASSQDIKVPSGRLSYEQYF
-	-	TRBV19	14	TRBJ2-2	TGTGCCAGTAGTATAGAGACAGGCACCGGGGAGCTGTTTTTT	CASSIETGTGELFF
-	TRBD1	TRBV6-6	16	TRBJ2-1	TGTGCCAGCAGGTCCACCGGGACAGGGGTTGGCAATGAGCAGTTCTTC	CASRSTGTGVGNEQFF
-	-	TRBV4-1	16	TRBJ2-5	TGCGCCAGCAGCCAGATCGGTAGCGGCGGCCAAGAGACCCAGTACTTC	CASSQIGSGGQETQYF
-	TRBD1	TRBV29-1	14	TRBJ2-2	TGCAGCGTTGGCGGGACAGGGGACACCGGGGAGCTGTTTTTT	CSVGGTGDTGELFF
-	TRBD1	TRBV4-1	15	TRBJ1-2	TGCGCCAGCAGCCAAGTAAGGACAGGGAACTATGGCTACACCTTC	CASSQVRTGNYGYTF
few	-	TRBV2	14	TRBJ2-1	TGTGCCAGCAGTGAGAGGAACGGCGTGGATGAGCAGTTCTTC	CASSERNGVDEQFF
-	TRBD1	TRBV2	13	TRBJ1-1	TGTGCCAGCAACGGACAGGGTGGCACTGAAGCTTTCTTT	CASNGQGGTEAFF